A selection of T cell receptor beta chains follows, all from one sample in a study of blood T cell repertoires in COVID-19. Profiled with immunoSEQ multiplex PCR; TCRdb holds only in-frame clones, not every one. The sample shows about 200,000 clones, approximately 80% of them seen only once. The sample taken for sequencing was peripheral blood. These receptors were collected from a man aged 45-65 years with active or convalescent COVID-19. Both conserved end residues are part of each CDR3. The D gene is left open where the match is weak. Only some rows state a clone size, as once, few, many or a class for expanded clones.

abundance	j_gene	v_gene	d_gene	CDR3nt	CDR3aa
-	TRBJ2-3	TRBV7-6	-	TGTGCCAGCAGCCCAGGGGAGGGTTCGGTCACAGATACGCAGTATTTT	CASSPGEGSVTDTQYF
-	TRBJ1-5	TRBV4-1	-	TGCGCCAGCAGCCAAGATGTCCAGGGGAGGGGTCAGCCCCAGCATTTT	CASSQDVQGRGQPQHF
-	TRBJ1-3	TRBV6-5	TRBD1	TGTGCCAGCAGAAACGGACAGGGCTCTGGAAACACCATATATTTT	CASRNGQGSGNTIYF
-	TRBJ2-2	TRBV5-1	TRBD1	TGCGCCAGCAGCCAGGGACAGGACACCGGGGAGCTGTTTTTT	CASSQGQDTGELFF
-	TRBJ1-5	TRBV15	TRBD1	TGTGCCACCAGCACCGGGACAGGGAGCAATCAGCCCCAGCATTTT	CATSTGTGSNQPQHF
-	TRBJ2-3	TRBV5-6	-	TGTGCCAGCAGCTTGGTAGCAGTTAGCACAGATACGCAGTATTTT	CASSLVAVSTDTQYF
few	TRBJ2-6	TRBV5-6	-	TGTGCCAGCAGCTCCCGGACAGAGAATTTATTCTCTGGGGCCAACGTCCTGACTTTC	CASSSRTENLFSGANVLTF
-	TRBJ1-4	TRBV7-8	-	TGTGCCAGCAGGGGGCGGGGTGAAAAACTGTTTTTT	CASRGRGEKLFF
-	TRBJ1-1	TRBV19	-	TGTGCCAGTAGTATTTCAGGGGCGGGCACTGAAGCTTTCTTT	CASSISGAGTEAFF
-	TRBJ2-1	TRBV10-3	TRBD2	TGTGCCATCAGTGAGGCTAGCGGGACTTACAATGAGCAGTTCTTC	CAISEASGTYNEQFF
-	TRBJ2-3	TRBV7-2	TRBD2	TGTGCCAGCAGCTTAGTGTCTAGCGGGGGAAGCACAGATACGCAGTATTTT	CASSLVSSGGSTDTQYF
few	TRBJ1-1	TRBV3-1/TRBV3-2	-	TGTGCCAGCAGCCAAGGGCAGGGGACGAGTGAAGCTTTCTTT	CASSQGQGTSEAFF
-	TRBJ1-2	TRBV20-1	-	TGCAGTGCAGGGGCGGGGGGCTACACCTTC	CSAGAGGYTF
once	TRBJ2-1	TRBV3-1/TRBV3-2	TRBD2	TGTGCCAGCAGTCCCGGGGGGGTTGAAGAGCAGTTCTTC	CASSPGGVEEQFF